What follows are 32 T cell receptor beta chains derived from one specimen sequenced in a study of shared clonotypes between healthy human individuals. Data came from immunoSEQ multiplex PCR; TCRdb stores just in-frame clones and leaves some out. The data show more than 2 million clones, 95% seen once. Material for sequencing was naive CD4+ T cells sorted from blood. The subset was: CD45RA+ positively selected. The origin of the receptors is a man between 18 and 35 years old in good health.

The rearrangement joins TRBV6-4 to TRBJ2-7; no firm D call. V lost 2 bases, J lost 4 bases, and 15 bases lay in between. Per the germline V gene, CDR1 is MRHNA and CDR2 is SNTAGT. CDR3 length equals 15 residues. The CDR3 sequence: CASSDECEPLYEQYF. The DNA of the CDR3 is TGTGCCAGCAGTGACGAATGCGAGCCTCTGTACGAGCAGTACTTC.

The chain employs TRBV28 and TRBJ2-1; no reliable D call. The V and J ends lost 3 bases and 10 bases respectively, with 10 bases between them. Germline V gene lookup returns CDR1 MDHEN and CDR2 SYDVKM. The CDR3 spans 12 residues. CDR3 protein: CASSLGYAEQFF. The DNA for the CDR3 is TGTGCCAGCAGTTTGGGTTACGCGGAGCAGTTCTTC.

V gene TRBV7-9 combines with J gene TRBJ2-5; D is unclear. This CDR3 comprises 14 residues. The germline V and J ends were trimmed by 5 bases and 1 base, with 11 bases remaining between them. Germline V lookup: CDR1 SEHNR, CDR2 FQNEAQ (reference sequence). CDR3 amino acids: CASSTTRPQETQYF. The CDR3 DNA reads TGTGCCAGCAGCACTACACGTCCCCAAGAGACCCAGTACTTC. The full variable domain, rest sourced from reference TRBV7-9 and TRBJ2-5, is DTGVSQNPRHKITKRGQNVTFRCDPISEHNRLYWYRQTLGQGPEFLTYFQNEAQLEKSRLLSDRFSAERPKGSFSTLEIQRTEQGDSAMYLCASSTTRPQETQYFGPGTRLLVL.

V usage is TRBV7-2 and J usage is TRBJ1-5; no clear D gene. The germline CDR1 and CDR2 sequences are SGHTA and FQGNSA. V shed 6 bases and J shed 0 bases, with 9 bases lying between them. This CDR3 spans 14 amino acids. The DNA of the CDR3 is TGTGCCAGCAGGTCAGCTTATAGCAATCAGCCCCAGCATTTT. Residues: CASRSAYSNQPQHF.

CDR3 protein: CASSQDRGAPRTDTQYF. CDR3 bases: TGCGCCAGCAGCCAGGACAGGGGAGCTCCGCGCACAGATACGCAGTATTTT. The genes are TRBV5-1 and TRBJ2-3, with TRBD1 identical over 9 bases. Germline trimming cut 4 bases from V and 1 base from J; bases unmatched to any gene: 10. CDR1 is SGHRS and CDR2 is YFSETQ in the germline V gene. The CDR3 spans 17 residues.

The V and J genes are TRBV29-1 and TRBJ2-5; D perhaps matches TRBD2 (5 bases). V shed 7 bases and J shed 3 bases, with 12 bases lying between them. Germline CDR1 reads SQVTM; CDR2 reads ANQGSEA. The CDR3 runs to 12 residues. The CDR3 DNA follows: TGCAGCGCCTCGGGATCCGAAGAGACCCAGTACTTC. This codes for CSASGSEETQYF.

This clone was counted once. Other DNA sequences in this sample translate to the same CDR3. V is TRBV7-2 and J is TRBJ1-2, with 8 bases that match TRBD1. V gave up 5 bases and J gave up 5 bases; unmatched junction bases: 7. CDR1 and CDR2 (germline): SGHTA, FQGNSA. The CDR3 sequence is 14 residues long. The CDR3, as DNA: TGTGCCAGCAGCCCCGGGACAGGCCAATATGGCTACACCTTC. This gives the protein CASSPGTGQYGYTF.

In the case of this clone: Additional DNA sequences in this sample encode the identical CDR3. The CDR3: CASSSGRFEAFF. The CDR3 DNA follows: TGTGCCAGCAGTTCCGGACGGTTTGAAGCTTTCTTT. The chain links TRBV28 to TRBJ1-1; D remains unclear. V lost 4 bases to trimming and J lost 7 bases, with 10 bases between them. The CDR3 sequence is 12 residues long. In germline, CDR1 is MDHEN, CDR2 SYDVKM.

CDR3 DNA sequence: TGTGCCTGGAGGACGACTAGCGTCTCCTACGAGCAGTACTTC. Encoded protein: CAWRTTSVSYEQYF. This rearrangement joins TRBV30 to TRBJ2-7, with 8 bases that match TRBD2. The CDR3 length is 14 residues. Germline CDR1 is GTSNPN and CDR2 is SVGIG (reference sequence). J was trimmed by 0 bases and V by 3 bases; bases with no gene match: 4.

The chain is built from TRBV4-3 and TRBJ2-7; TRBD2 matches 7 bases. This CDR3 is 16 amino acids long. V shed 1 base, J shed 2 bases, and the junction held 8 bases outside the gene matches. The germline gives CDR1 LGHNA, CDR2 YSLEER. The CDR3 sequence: CASSQGGGVRAYEQYF. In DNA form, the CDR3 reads TGCGCCAGCAGCCAAGGGGGAGGGGTCAGAGCCTACGAGCAGTACTTC.

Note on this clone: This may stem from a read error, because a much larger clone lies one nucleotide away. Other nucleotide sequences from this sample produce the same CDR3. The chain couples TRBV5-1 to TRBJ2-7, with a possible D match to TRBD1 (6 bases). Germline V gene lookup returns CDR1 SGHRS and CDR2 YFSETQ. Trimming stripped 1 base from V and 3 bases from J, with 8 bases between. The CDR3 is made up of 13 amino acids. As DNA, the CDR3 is TGCGCCAGCAGCTTGTCAGGGGACTACGAGCAGTACTTC. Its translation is CASSLSGDYEQYF.

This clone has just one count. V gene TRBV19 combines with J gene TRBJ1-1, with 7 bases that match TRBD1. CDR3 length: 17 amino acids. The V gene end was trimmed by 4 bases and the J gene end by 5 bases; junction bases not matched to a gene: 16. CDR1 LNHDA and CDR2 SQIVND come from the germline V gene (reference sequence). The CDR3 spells CASSTMVDRTKGTEAFF. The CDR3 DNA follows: TGTGCCAGTAGTACAATGGTGGACAGGACCAAAGGGACTGAAGCTTTCTTT.

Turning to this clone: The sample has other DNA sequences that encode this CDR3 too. CDR3 DNA: TGTGCCTGGAGTAGGAGCTCCTACAATGAGCAGTTCTTC. Encoded protein: CAWSRSSYNEQFF. The genes are TRBV30 and TRBJ2-1; D is undetermined. Germline lookup yields CDR1 GTSNPN and CDR2 SVGIG (reference sequence). V dropped 2 bases and J dropped 0 bases, with 5 bases sitting between them. The CDR3 has 13 amino acids.

The CDR3, as DNA: TGTGCCAGCAGTTACGTTCGACAGGGAGTCGGCTACACCTTC. This encodes CASSYVRQGVGYTF. The rearrangement uses TRBV6-6 and TRBJ1-2; 7 nucleotides align to TRBD1. The CDR3 is made up of 14 amino acids. V lost 2 bases to trimming and J lost 8 bases; unmatched junction nucleotides: 8. Germline CDR1 reads MNHNY; CDR2 reads SVGAGI (reference sequence).

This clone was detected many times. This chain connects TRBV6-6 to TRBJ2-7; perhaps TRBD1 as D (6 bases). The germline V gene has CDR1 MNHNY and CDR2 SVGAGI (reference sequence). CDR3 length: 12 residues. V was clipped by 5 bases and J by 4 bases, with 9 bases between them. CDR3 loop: CASSPDRYEQYF. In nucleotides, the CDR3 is TGTGCCAGCAGTCCTGACAGGTACGAGCAGTACTTC.

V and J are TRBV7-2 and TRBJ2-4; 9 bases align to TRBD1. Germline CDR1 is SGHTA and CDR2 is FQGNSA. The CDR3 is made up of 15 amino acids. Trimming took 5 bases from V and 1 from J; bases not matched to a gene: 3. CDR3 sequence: CASSAQGAAKNIQYF. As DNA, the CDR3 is TGTGCCAGCAGCGCACAGGGGGCTGCCAAAAACATTCAGTACTTC. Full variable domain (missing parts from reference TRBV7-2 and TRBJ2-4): GAGVSQSPSNKVTEKGKDVELRCDPISGHTALYWYRQSLGQGLEFLIYFQGNSAPDKSGLPSDRFSAERTGGSVSTLTIQRTQQEDSAVYLCASSAQGAAKNIQYFGAGTRLSVL.

CDR3 residues: CASSVDSKDTQYF. As DNA, the CDR3 is TGTGCCAGTAGCGTGGACAGCAAGGATACGCAGTATTTT. The chain has TRBV7-6 and TRBJ2-3; D is possibly TRBD1 (6 bases). The CDR3 is made up of 13 amino acids. V gave up 9 bases and J gave up 6 bases, with 16 bases separating them. Germline CDR1 reads SGHVS; CDR2 reads FNYEAQ. The entire variable domain, with the rest obtained from reference TRBV7-6 and TRBJ2-3, is as follows: GAGVSQSPRYKVTKRGQDVALRCDPISGHVSLYWYRQALGQGPEFLTYFNYEAQQDKSGLPNDRFSAERPEGSISTLTIQRTEQRDSAMYRCASSVDSKDTQYFGPGTRLTVL.

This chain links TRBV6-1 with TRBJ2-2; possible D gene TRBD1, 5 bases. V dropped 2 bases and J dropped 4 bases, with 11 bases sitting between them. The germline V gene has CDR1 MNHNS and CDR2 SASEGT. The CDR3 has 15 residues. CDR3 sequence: CASSEPAGITGELFF. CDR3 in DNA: TGTGCCAGCAGTGAACCCGCAGGGATCACCGGGGAGCTGTTTTTT.

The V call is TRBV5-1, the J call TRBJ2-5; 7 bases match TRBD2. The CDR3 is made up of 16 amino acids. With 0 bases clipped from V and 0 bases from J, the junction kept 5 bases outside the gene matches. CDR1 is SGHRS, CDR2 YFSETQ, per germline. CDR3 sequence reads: CASSLGWSGDQETQYF. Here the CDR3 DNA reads TGCGCCAGCAGCTTGGGGTGGAGCGGGGACCAAGAGACCCAGTACTTC.

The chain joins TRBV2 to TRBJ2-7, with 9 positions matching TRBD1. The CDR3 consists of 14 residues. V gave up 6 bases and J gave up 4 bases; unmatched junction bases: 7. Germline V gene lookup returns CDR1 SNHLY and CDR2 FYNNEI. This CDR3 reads CASSGRTGVYEQYF. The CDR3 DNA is TGTGCCAGCAGCGGAAGGACAGGGGTTTACGAGCAGTACTTC.

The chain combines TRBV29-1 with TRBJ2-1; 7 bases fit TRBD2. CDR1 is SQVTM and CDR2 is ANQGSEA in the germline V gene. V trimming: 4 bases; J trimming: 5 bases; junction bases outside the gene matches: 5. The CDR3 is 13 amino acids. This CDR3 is CSVVRLADNEQFF. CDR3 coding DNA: TGCAGCGTTGTGAGGCTAGCGGACAATGAGCAGTTCTTC.

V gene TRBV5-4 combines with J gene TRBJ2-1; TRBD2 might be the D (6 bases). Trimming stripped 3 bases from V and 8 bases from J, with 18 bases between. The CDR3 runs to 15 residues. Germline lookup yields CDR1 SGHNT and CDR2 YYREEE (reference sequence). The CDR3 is CASSYPRGGPYEQFF. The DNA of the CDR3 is TGTGCCAGCAGCTACCCGAGGGGAGGCCCATATGAGCAGTTCTTC.

The chain's CDR3 is CASSPDRGITDTQYF. The CDR3 bases are TGTGCCAGCAGCCCGGACAGGGGTATCACAGATACGCAGTATTTT. The chain combines TRBV7-2 with TRBJ2-3, with 9 bases lining up with TRBD1. CDR1 SGHTA and CDR2 FQGNSA come from the germline V gene. The CDR3 totals 15 residues. Trimming cost V 5 bases and J 2 bases; bases outside gene matches: 5.

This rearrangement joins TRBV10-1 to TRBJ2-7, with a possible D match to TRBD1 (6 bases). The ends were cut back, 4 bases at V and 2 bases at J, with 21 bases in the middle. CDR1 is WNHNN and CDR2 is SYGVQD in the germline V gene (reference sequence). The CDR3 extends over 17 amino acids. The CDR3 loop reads CASSAIQQGKVTYEQYF. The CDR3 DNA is TGCGCCAGCAGTGCTATTCAACAGGGAAAGGTCACCTACGAGCAGTACTTC.

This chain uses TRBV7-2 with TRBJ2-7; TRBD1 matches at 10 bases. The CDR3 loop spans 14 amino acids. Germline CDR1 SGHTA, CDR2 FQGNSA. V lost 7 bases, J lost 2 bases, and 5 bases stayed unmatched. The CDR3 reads CASNAGTGAYEQYF. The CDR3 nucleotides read TGTGCCAGCAACGCCGGGACAGGGGCCTACGAGCAGTACTTC.

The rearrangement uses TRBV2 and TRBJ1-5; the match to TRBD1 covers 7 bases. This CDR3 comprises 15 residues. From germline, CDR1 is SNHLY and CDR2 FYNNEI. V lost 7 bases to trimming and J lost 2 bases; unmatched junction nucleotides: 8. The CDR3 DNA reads TGTGCCAGCAAAGGGGGGACAGCTCGCAATCAGCCCCAGCATTTT. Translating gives CASKGGTARNQPQHF.

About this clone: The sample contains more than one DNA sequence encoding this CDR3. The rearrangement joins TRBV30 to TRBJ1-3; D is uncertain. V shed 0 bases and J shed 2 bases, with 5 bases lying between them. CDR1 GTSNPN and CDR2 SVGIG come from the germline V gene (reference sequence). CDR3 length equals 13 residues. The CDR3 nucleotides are TGTGCCTGGAGTGTGACAACTGGAAACACCATATATTTT. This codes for CAWSVTTGNTIYF.

The CDR3 DNA reads TGTGCCAGCAGCTTCGACTCAGATACGCAGTATTTT. It is translated as CASSFDSDTQYF. The V and J genes are TRBV7-9 and TRBJ2-3; no clear D gene. V dropped 3 bases and J dropped 4 bases, with 5 bases sitting between them. CDR1 and CDR2 from the germline V gene are SEHNR and FQNEAQ (reference sequence). The CDR3 is made up of 12 amino acids.

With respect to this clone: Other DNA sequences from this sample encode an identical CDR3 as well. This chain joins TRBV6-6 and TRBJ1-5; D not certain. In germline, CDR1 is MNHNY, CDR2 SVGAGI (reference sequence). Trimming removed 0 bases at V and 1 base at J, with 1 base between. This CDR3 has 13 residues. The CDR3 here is CASSYSSNQPQHF. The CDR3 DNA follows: TGTGCCAGCAGTTACTCAAGCAATCAGCCCCAGCATTTT.

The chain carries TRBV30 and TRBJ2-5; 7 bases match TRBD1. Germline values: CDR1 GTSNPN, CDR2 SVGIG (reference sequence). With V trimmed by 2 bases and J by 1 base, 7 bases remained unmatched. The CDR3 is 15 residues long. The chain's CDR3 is CAWSRTRDSQETQYF. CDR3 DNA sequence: TGTGCCTGGAGTAGGACCCGGGACAGCCAAGAGACCCAGTACTTC. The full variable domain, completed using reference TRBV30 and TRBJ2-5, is SQTIHQWPATLVQPVGSPLSLECTVEGTSNPNLYWYRQAAGRGLQLLFYSVGIGQISSEVPQNLSASRPQDRQFILSSKKLLLSDSGFYLCAWSRTRDSQETQYFGPGTRLLVL.

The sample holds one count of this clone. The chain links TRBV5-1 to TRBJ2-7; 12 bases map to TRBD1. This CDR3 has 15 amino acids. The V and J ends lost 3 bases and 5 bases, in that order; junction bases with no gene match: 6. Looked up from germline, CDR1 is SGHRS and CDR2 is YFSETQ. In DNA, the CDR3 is TGCGCCAGCAGCTCCCGGGACAGGGGGCGCAACGAGCAGTACTTC. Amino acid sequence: CASSSRDRGRNEQYF.

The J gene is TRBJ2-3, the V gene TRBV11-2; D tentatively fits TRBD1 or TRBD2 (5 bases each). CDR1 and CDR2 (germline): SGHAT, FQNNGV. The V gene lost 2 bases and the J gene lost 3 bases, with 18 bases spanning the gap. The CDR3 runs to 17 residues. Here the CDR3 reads CASSLTPPGRGTDTQYF. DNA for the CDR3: TGTGCCAGCAGCTTAACCCCGCCGGGACGTGGGACAGATACGCAGTATTTT.